Below are 7 T cell receptor beta chains sequenced from a single sample in a study of T cells in tuberculosis (dated by TCRdb to between 2018 and 2020). Libraries were made using the immunoSEQ multiplex PCR assay. TCRdb limited this immuneACCESS table to in-frame rearrangements with V and J called. A share of clones is missing; checked studies link under half to unresolved V genes, and the rest is unexplained. The sample table contains 30,000 to 35,000 clones; only one count was recorded for 80% to 95% of them. Roughly 2.2% of the sample goes to the ten largest clones. Input material: PBMCs. The receptor source for this set is a donor aged 10-29 years with latent tuberculosis or without tuberculosis infection.

The chain is built from TRBV7-2 and TRBJ1-5, with TRBD1 identical over 12 bases. CDR3 size: 17 residues. Trimming cost V 5 bases and J 7 bases; bases outside gene matches: 12. The germline V gene has CDR1 SGHTA and CDR2 FQGNSA. The CDR3 bases are TGTGCCAGCAGCCCCAATCCGGGACAGGGGGCCAGGCAGCCCCAGCATTTT. It encodes CASSPNPGQGARQPQHF.

The genes are TRBV30 and TRBJ2-1; maybe TRBD2 (5 bases). CDR3 size: 14 residues. Trimming stripped 2 bases from V and 8 bases from J, with 16 bases between. Germline V lookup: CDR1 GTSNPN, CDR2 SVGIG (reference sequence). CDR3 bases: TGTGCCTGGAGTAGGGCGGGCTTTCGGGATGAGCAGTTCTTC. Its translation is CAWSRAGFRDEQFF.

The table lists this clone with a count of one. The V and J genes are TRBV18 and TRBJ2-2; D uncertain. The ends were cut back, 6 bases at V and 2 bases at J, with 10 bases in the middle. Germline loops: CDR1 KGHSH, CDR2 LQKENI. This CDR3 has 14 residues. The CDR3 spells CASSPYLNTGELFF. In DNA form, the CDR3 reads TGTGCCAGCTCTCCTTACCTAAACACCGGGGAGCTGTTTTTT.

This chain uses TRBV7-2 with TRBJ2-5; perhaps TRBD2 as D (6 bases). Germline V gene data show CDR1 as SGHTA and CDR2 as FQGNSA. The CDR3 length is 12 residues. Trimming took off 3 bases at V and 5 bases at J, with 7 bases between the two ends. The CDR3 DNA reads TGTGCCAGCAGCTTGGGGAGGGAGACCCAGTACTTC. It yields the protein CASSLGRETQYF.

This rearrangement joins TRBV28 to TRBJ1-5, with TRBD1 matching 8 bases. This CDR3 has 16 residues. CDR1 and CDR2 from the germline V gene are MDHEN and SYDVKM. Trimming removed 6 bases from V and 1 base from J; junction bases left unmatched: 8. The CDR3 nucleotides read TGTGCCAGCAGGCACAGGGGGGTGAGGAGCAATCAGCCCCAGCATTTT. Its translation is CASRHRGVRSNQPQHF.

The CDR3 sequence: CASSLAGAGSSYNEQFF. The CDR3 coding sequence is TGTGCCAGCAGCTTAGCCGGAGCGGGGAGCTCCTACAATGAGCAGTTCTTC. V gene TRBV11-2 combines with J gene TRBJ2-1; 7 nucleotides align to TRBD2. CDR1 is SGHAT, CDR2 FQNNGV, per germline. This CDR3 spans 17 amino acids. J was trimmed by 0 bases and V by 1 base; bases with no gene match: 6.

The chain is built from TRBV28 and TRBJ1-1, with 8 bases fitting TRBD1. V shed 5 bases, J shed 5 bases, and the junction held 4 bases outside the gene matches. The CDR3 has 13 residues. Germline V gives CDR1 MDHEN, CDR2 SYDVKM. This CDR3 is CASSARQGTEAFF. In DNA, the CDR3 is TGTGCCAGCAGTGCCCGACAGGGGACTGAAGCTTTCTTT.